A selection of T cell receptor beta chains follows, all from one sample in a study of T cells after yellow fever vaccination. TCRdb processed the 5' RACE reads anew with MiXCR; each CDR3 protein has one entry. The sample lists some 100,000 distinct CDR3 sequences, roughly 7.2% occurring once. The material was CD4+ T cells sorted from PBMCs, obtained approximately 47 days after the first yellow fever vaccination. Receptor source: a man younger than 35 who received the YFV17D yellow fever vaccine. Each CDR3 is given with its conserved first and last residue. The order of the fields is clone size, J gene, D gene, V gene, CDR3 DNA, CDR3 protein. A D gene is named only where the DNA matches it firmly. The size field is filled for only some rows; it gives once, few, many or a size class.

clone_size: few; j_call: TRBJ1-2; d_call: .; v_call: TRBV6-6; cdr3_nt: TGTGCCAGCACTCCAAAACTCCCCCATGGCTACACCTTC; cdr3_aa: CASTPKLPHGYTF
clone_size: many; j_call: TRBJ2-3; d_call: TRBD2; v_call: TRBV11-2; cdr3_nt: TGTGCCAGCAGCTTCCACCAGACTAGCGGGGGGGGCTGGGATACGCAGTATTTT; cdr3_aa: CASSFHQTSGGGWDTQYF
clone_size: many; j_call: TRBJ1-1; d_call: .; v_call: TRBV12-3/TRBV12-4; cdr3_nt: TGTGCCAGCAGTATGAGTGGGACCGTTGAAGCTTTCTTT; cdr3_aa: CASSMSGTVEAFF
clone_size: many; j_call: TRBJ2-3; d_call: .; v_call: TRBV20-1; cdr3_nt: TGCAGTGCTAGTTTCCAGCCTACTAGCACAGATACGCAGTATTTT; cdr3_aa: CSASFQPTSTDTQYF
clone_size: many; j_call: TRBJ2-7; d_call: .; v_call: TRBV20-1; cdr3_nt: TGCAGTGCTAGACGCGACAGTCCCTACGAGCAGTACTTC; cdr3_aa: CSARRDSPYEQYF
clone_size: many; j_call: TRBJ1-1; d_call: .; v_call: TRBV4-2; cdr3_nt: TGTGCCAGCAGCCAGTTAGGAAGGGACGTTGAAGCTTTCTTT; cdr3_aa: CASSQLGRDVEAFF
clone_size: many; j_call: TRBJ2-7; d_call: TRBD2; v_call: TRBV6-5; cdr3_nt: TGTGCCAGCAGTTTGACTAGCGGGGGGATAAACGAGCAGTACTTC; cdr3_aa: CASSLTSGGINEQYF
clone_size: few; j_call: TRBJ1-3; d_call: .; v_call: TRBV4-1; cdr3_nt: TGCGCCAGCAGCCAAGAAGGGTATACCGGGCCGTTTAACTCTGGAAACACCATATATTTT; cdr3_aa: CASSQEGYTGPFNSGNTIYF
clone_size: many; j_call: TRBJ2-2; d_call: TRBD1; v_call: TRBV7-9; cdr3_nt: TGTGCCAGCAGCCCCTCCCGGACAGGATTAGAAAGGGAGCTGTTTTTT; cdr3_aa: CASSPSRTGLERELFF
clone_size: many; j_call: TRBJ2-7; d_call: .; v_call: TRBV15; cdr3_nt: TGTGCCACCAGCATCGGGACGGGAGTCGGGCAGTACTTC; cdr3_aa: CATSIGTGVGQYF
clone_size: many; j_call: TRBJ2-5; d_call: TRBD2; v_call: TRBV3-1; cdr3_nt: TGTGCCAGCAGCCAACTAGCGGTTCAAGAGACCCAGTACTTC; cdr3_aa: CASSQLAVQETQYF
clone_size: many; j_call: TRBJ2-3; d_call: TRBD2; v_call: TRBV11-2; cdr3_nt: TGTGCCAGCAGCTCGGGACTAGCGGTTACCACAGATACGCAGTATTTT; cdr3_aa: CASSSGLAVTTDTQYF
clone_size: few; j_call: TRBJ2-5; d_call: TRBD1; v_call: TRBV24-1; cdr3_nt: TGTGCCACCAGTGACGTCGGGACAGGTAAAGGAGAGACCCAGTACTTC; cdr3_aa: CATSDVGTGKGETQYF
clone_size: many; j_call: TRBJ2-2; d_call: .; v_call: TRBV5-1; cdr3_nt: TGCGCCAGCAGCTTTAACACCGGGGAGCTGTTTTTT; cdr3_aa: CASSFNTGELFF
clone_size: many; j_call: TRBJ1-3; d_call: .; v_call: TRBV6-1; cdr3_nt: TGTGCCAGCAGCCCCGAAGGGACGAGTGGAAACACCATATATTTT; cdr3_aa: CASSPEGTSGNTIYF
clone_size: .; j_call: TRBJ1-4; d_call: .; v_call: TRBV28; cdr3_nt: TGTGCCAGCAGTTCCTCTGGGGGGCTGGATGAAAAACTGTTTTTT; cdr3_aa: CASSSSGGLDEKLFF
clone_size: many; j_call: TRBJ2-3; d_call: TRBD1; v_call: TRBV27; cdr3_nt: TGTGCCAGCAGTTTTTACAGGGGGTCGGATACGCAGTATTTT; cdr3_aa: CASSFYRGSDTQYF
clone_size: .; j_call: TRBJ2-3; d_call: .; v_call: TRBV12-3/TRBV12-4; cdr3_nt: TGTGCCAGCAGTTTGTGGGATCACACAGATACGCAGTATTTT; cdr3_aa: CASSLWDHTDTQYF
clone_size: many; j_call: TRBJ2-5; d_call: .; v_call: TRBV4-3; cdr3_nt: TGCGCCAGCAGCCAAGATCAGCACCAAGAGACCCAGTACTTC; cdr3_aa: CASSQDQHQETQYF
clone_size: many; j_call: TRBJ2-5; d_call: TRBD2; v_call: TRBV25-1; cdr3_nt: TGTGCCAGCAGTCGGGGGGGGACGGAGACCCAGTACTTC; cdr3_aa: CASSRGGTETQYF
clone_size: few; j_call: TRBJ1-1; d_call: .; v_call: TRBV7-2; cdr3_nt: TGTGCCAGCACCAACCTGGGGTTTACCGCTGAAGCTTTCTTT; cdr3_aa: CASTNLGFTAEAFF
clone_size: many; j_call: TRBJ2-1; d_call: .; v_call: TRBV14; cdr3_nt: TGTGCCAGCAGCGCCCGCAGGTTAGCCGTTTCAAGGAATGAGCAGTTCTTC; cdr3_aa: CASSARRLAVSRNEQFF
clone_size: many; j_call: TRBJ2-1; d_call: .; v_call: TRBV5-1; cdr3_nt: TGCGCCAGCAGCTGGCCGGGGAATGAGCAGTTCTTC; cdr3_aa: CASSWPGNEQFF